Each of the 6 T cell receptor beta chains below was sequenced from the same sample in a study of T cells in Graves' hyperthyroidism and ophthalmopathy. Researchers took RNA transcripts and amplified the TCR beta CDR3 regions from them. The study used the HTBI primer set for a first-round RT-PCR of the TCR CDR3. TCRdb re-called the multiplex PCR reads with MiXCR, one entry per CDR3 protein. The repertoire holds 190,000 or so distinct CDR3 sequences, with approximately 20% as singletons. Sample: blood. The source is a man aged 40-50 years with Graves' hyperthyroidism.

With regard to this clonotype: A clone one base away is much larger, so this may be a read error. The chain employs TRBV11-2 and TRBJ2-2, with 9 bases fitting TRBD2. Germline V gene data show CDR1 as SGHAT and CDR2 as FQNNGV. The CDR3 covers 17 residues. In DNA, the CDR3 is TGTGACAGCAGCCCGCGGGGGGGCCCATCATACACCGGGGAGCTGTTTTTT. Amino acids: CDSSPRGGPSYTGELFF. The full variable domain, with the rest looked up from reference TRBV11-2 and TRBJ2-2, is EAGVAQSPRYKIIEKRQSVAFWCNPISGHATLYWYQQILGQGPKLLIQFQNNGVVDDSQLPKDRFSAERLKGVDSTLKIQPAKLEDSAVYLCDSSPRGGPSYTGELFFGEGSRLTVL.

For this clonotype: One end of the junction varies from germline; a read error may be responsible. The chain links TRBV27 to TRBJ1-5, with TRBD1 identical over 8 bases. Germline CDR1 and CDR2: MNHEY and SMNVEV (reference sequence). CDR3 length: 17 residues. CDR3 sequence reads: CASSLLNGQGPGQPEHF. In DNA form, the CDR3 reads TGTGCCAGCAGTCTCCTAAACGGACAGGGTCCGGGGCAGCCCGAGCATTTT.

The chain joins TRBV19 to TRBJ2-1; D may correspond to TRBD1 or TRBD2 (6 bases each). Germline loops: CDR1 LNHDA, CDR2 SQIVND (reference sequence). CDR3 length equals 15 residues. Trimming left V 3 bases short and J 7 bases short, with 16 bases between. The CDR3 reads CASSIPGAGSNEQFF. DNA of the CDR3: TGTGCCAGTAGTATTCCGGGGGCTGGATCAAATGAGCAGTTCTTC. Full variable domain (rest looked up from reference TRBV19 and TRBJ2-1): DGGITQSPKYLFRKEGQNVTLSCEQNLNHDAMYWYRQDPGQGLRLIYYSQIVNDFQKGDIAEGYSVSREKKESFPLTVTSAQKNPTAFYLCASSIPGAGSNEQFFGPGTRLTVL.

This clonotype has at least ten counts. The gene calls are TRBV7-2 and TRBJ1-1; D possibly corresponds to TRBD1 (5 bases). The CDR3 covers 15 residues. V lost 5 bases to trimming and J lost 1 base, with 14 bases between them. In germline, CDR1 is SGHTA, CDR2 FQGNSA. The CDR3 sequence is CASSLRYRKNTEAFF. As DNA, the CDR3 is TGTGCCAGCAGCCTTAGATACAGGAAGAACACTGAAGCTTTCTTT.

The table lists this clonotype with many counts. This chain connects TRBV6-1 to TRBJ2-7; D possibly matches TRBD1 or TRBD2 (5 bases each). Per germline, CDR1 MNHNS and CDR2 SASEGT. Trimming removed 0 bases at V and 3 bases at J, with 12 bases between. This CDR3 has 15 residues. The CDR3 loop reads CASSEAGGRVYEQYF. DNA of the CDR3: TGTGCCAGCAGTGAAGCTGGAGGCAGGGTCTACGAGCAGTACTTC.

The chain employs TRBV12-3 or TRBV12-4 and TRBJ2-1; 11 bases map to TRBD2. V was pared by 0 bases and J by 1 base, with 8 bases of the junction left unmatched. The CDR3 is 19 amino acids. The CDR3, as DNA: TGTGCCAGCAGTTTAGCGCTTAGCGGGGGGGTCCTATCCTACAATGAGCAGTTCTTC. It translates to CASSLALSGGVLSYNEQFF.